Listed below are T cell receptor beta chains from one sample, sequenced in a study of shared T cell receptors in the human thymus. TCRdb's table, derived via immunoSEQ multiplex PCR, lists solely in-frame clones and lacks some. The sample records 650,000 to 950,000 clones, approximately 85% being singletons. The sample was also reused in another study, on human thymus T cells.

Sequencing input: thymocytes. The origin of the receptors is a girl less than two years old with a congenital heart defect. Each CDR3 is given with its conserved first and last residue. Rows may omit the clone size; those that give it use once, few, many or a size class.

>-|TRBV27
CASRGQGKGATEAFF
>-|TRBV27
CASSLVAGAVSRNTEAFF
>-|TRBV13
CASSLLGGTLTGWWREKLFF
>-|TRBV7-9
CASFPGVGPSGANVLTF
>-|TRBV6-6
CASSIWAGPANYGYTF
>-|TRBV19
CASSITDSYEQYF
>-|TRBV28
CASRSTGEETQYF
>-|TRBV12-5
CASGMDRANTEAFF
>once|TRBV29-1
CSVQDYEQYF
>-|TRBV5-6
CASRERVFSETQYF
>-|TRBV5-5
CASSLSGGGEKLFF
>-|TRBV15
CATSRAWGLLLNTGELFF
>-|TRBV6-5
CASSDLQGGNEAFF
>-|TRBV4-3
CASSQDVTLRPTYEQYF
>-|TRBV19
CASTLQGSNYGYTF
>-|TRBV7-2
CASSPGTGNNSPLHF
>-|TRBV20-1
CSANPVNTF
>-|TRBV5-1
CASRGGAYNEQFF
>-|TRBV2
CASSLNEGKDTEAFF
>once|TRBV11-2
CASSLEMVRTSGRFF
>-|TRBV7-9
CASSLERHTKTGTDYGYTF
>-|TRBV6-5
CASSYSGTGGKLFF
>few|TRBV28
CASSYLNRDYELFF
>-|TRBV28
CASSLWSHQLAGGQNF
>-|TRBV4-1
CASSQEFRNSYEQYF
>-|TRBV6-1
CASSDRQGNLYEQYF
>-|TRBV6-6
CASGHLNTEAFF
>-|TRBV7-3
CASRSIGPAGPVETQYF
>-|TRBV6-5
CASSYSRSGNQPQHF
>-|TRBV27
CASSLLGDIDYEQYF
>-|TRBV18
CAPPGIGCYEQYF
>-|TRBV28
CASSQIPGQALGSYGYTF
>few|TRBV6-5
CASSLWGGVEFEAFF
>-|TRBV6-6
CASTPGLAGVNEQFF
>-|TRBV4-1
CASSHQRGQHKNIQYF
>-|TRBV2
CASSETDSNTEAFF
>-|TRBV7-3
CASSLTTGGQETQYF
>-|TRBV27
CASSTYSPSRQRNEQFF
>-|TRBV6-5
CASSTTGGHTEAFF
>-|TRBV6-5
CASRNRDFGEETQYF
>once|TRBV4-2
CASSQGASGGHNSSPIVAQYF
>-|TRBV9
CASSVGTSGGDTGELFF
>-|TRBV5-1
CASSSCLYSPLHF
>once|TRBV10-2
CASSDSPQGQALGVQVGYTF
>-|TRBV15
CATSPQGATEAFF
>-|TRBV5-1
CASSLAGSYNSTDTQYF
>-|TRBV5-6
CASSHKSPWQINEKLFF
>-|TRBV11-2
CASSLTAETSGGHTQYF
>-|TRBV15
CATSRVSGEQYF
>-|TRBV5-4
CASSLGGRQNSPLHF
>-|TRBV29-1
CSVEEGSGLAGLYEQYF
>once|TRBV29-1
CSVQDREGEKLFF
>once|TRBV5-1
CASSPTGQPPEKLFF